At least ten counts were recorded for the clone carrying this TCR beta chain. Each cDNA molecule carried a unique molecular identifier. TCRdb re-called the 5' RACE reads through MiXCR, storing one row per CDR3 protein. The sample yields roughly 80,000 distinct CDR3 sequences, roughly 10% seen once. This specimen belongs to a study of early T cells in non-severe SARS-CoV-2 infection. Study-wide context: Sequencing of bulk RNA from unsorted whole blood was done, without chain pairing.

CDR1 is SGHKS and CDR2 is YYEKEE in the germline V gene (reference sequence). CDR3 size: 14 residues. The germline V and J ends were trimmed by 3 bases and 2 bases, with 11 bases remaining between them. The material was whole blood, obtained at baseline. This chain joins TRBV5-5 and TRBJ2-5; D might be TRBD2 (6 bases). This clonotype was obtained from an adult who was a healthcare worker with PCR-confirmed SARS-CoV-2 infection or an uninfected control (not recorded which). The CDR3 DNA reads TGTGCCAGCAGCTCGGGACTGCGGCAAGAGACCCAGTACTTC. This codes for CASSSGLRQETQYF.